This TCR beta chain stems from a study of identical twins' blood T cells. General study results and limits: Mainly, cloneset size products determined shared clonotypes, twins included.

The CDR3 is 13 residues long. V dropped 8 bases and J dropped 3 bases, with 10 bases sitting between them. Germline values: CDR1 MNHEY, CDR2 SMNVEV (reference sequence). This clonotype has more than one count but fewer than ten. What it binds is not known. TCRdb passed the 5' RACE reads through MiXCR, listing each CDR3 protein once. In the table there are 350,000 to 400,000 distinct CDR3 sequences, about 28% of which are singletons. Material: PBMCs. V is TRBV27 and J is TRBJ2-2; possibly TRBD1 for D (5 bases). The sequence was collected from a woman aged 18-49 years in good health. This CDR3 reads CASGTRDTGELFF. The CDR3 coding sequence is TGTGCCAGCGGAACCAGGGACACCGGGGAGCTGTTTTTT.